This T cell receptor beta chain was recorded in a study of T cell repertoires in aging, cancer and after chemotherapy. TRB rearrangements spanning V, D and J were amplified using mixed TRB-A/B primers. TCRdb passed the multiplex PCR reads through MiXCR, listing each CDR3 protein once. The data hold 10,000 to 11,000 distinct CDR3 sequences, with around 38% observed a single time. This clonotype was recorded a few times. The antigen is not known. Peripheral blood genomic DNA, not sorted cells or RNA, was the template. V was cut by 8 bases and J by 3 bases, with 20 bases left in between. Germline V lookup: CDR1 LNHDA, CDR2 SQIVND (reference sequence). The CDR3 has 16 amino acids. Whole-study findings and limits: Untreated cancer patients had significantly lower blood TCR diversity than age-matched healthy donors. The repertoire data cannot show anything about immunological memory following chemotherapy.

This clonotype was sampled from a human donor in good health. The chain uses TRBV19 and TRBJ2-1, with D tentatively TRBD2 (5 bases). Sequences were obtained from blood. CDR3 loop: CASRSEVGNYYNEQFF. The CDR3 bases are TGTGCCAGTCGGTCGGAGGTCGGGAATTACTACAATGAGCAGTTCTTC.